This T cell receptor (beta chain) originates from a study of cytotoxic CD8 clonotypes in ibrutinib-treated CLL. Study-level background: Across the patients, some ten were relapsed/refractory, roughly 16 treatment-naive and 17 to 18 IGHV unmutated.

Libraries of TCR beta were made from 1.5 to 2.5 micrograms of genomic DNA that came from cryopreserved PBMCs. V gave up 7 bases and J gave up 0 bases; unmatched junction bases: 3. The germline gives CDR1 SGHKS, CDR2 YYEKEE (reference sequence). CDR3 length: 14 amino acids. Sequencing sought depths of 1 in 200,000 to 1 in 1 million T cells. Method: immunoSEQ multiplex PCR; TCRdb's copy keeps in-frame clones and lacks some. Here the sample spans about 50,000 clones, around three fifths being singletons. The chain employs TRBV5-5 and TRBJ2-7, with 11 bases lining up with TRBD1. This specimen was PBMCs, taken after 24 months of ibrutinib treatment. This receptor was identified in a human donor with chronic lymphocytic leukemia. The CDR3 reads CASGDRGSSYEQYF. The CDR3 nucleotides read TGTGCCAGCGGGGACAGGGGGAGCTCCTACGAGCAGTACTTC.